This T cell receptor (beta chain) was recovered during a study of cytomegalovirus exposure and HLA in healthy donors. The validation cohort, a group of 120 subjects, included the donors and was separate from the approximately 670-subject first cohort. The J segment lost 3 bases and the V segment lost 6 bases, leaving 5 bases of the junction unmatched. The CDR3 runs 14 residues. CDR1 MNHNS and CDR2 SASEGT come from the germline V gene. Sequencing used immunoSEQ multiplex PCR; TCRdb keeps in-frame clones, though not all of them. The sample yields about 240,000 clones, just under 90% seen once. The receptor's source is a man aged 18 to 29 in good health and CMV-seronegative. Specimen: PBMCs. The V call is TRBV6-1, the J call TRBJ2-1; 7 bases align to TRBD2. The DNA for the CDR3 is TGTGCCAGCAGCAGCCTAGCGGACTACAATGAGCAGTTCTTC. It encodes CASSSLADYNEQFF.